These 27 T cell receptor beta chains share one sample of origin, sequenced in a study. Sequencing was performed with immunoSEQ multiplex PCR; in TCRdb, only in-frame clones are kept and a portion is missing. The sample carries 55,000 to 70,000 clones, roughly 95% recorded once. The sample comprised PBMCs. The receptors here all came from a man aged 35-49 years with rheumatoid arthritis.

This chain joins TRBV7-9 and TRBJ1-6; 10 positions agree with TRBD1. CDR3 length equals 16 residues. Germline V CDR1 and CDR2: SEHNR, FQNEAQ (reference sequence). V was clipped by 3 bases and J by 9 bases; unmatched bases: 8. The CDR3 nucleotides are TGTGCCAGCAGCTTGACAGGGGGCGAGCCCCTTTCACCCCTCCACTTT. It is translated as CASSLTGGEPLSPLHF.

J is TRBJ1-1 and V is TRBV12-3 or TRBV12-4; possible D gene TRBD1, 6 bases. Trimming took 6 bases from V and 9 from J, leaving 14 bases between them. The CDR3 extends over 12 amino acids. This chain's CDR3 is CASRLRGAQAFF. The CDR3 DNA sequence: TGTGCCAGCAGGCTCAGGGGCGCTCAAGCTTTCTTT.

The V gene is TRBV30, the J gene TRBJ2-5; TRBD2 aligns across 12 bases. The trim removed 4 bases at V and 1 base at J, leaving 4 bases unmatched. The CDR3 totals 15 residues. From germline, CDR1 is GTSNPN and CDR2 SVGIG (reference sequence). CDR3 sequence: CAWTGTSGSQETQYF. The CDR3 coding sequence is TGTGCCTGGACCGGGACTAGCGGGTCCCAAGAGACCCAGTACTTC. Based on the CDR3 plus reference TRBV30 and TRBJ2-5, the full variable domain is SQTIHQWPATLVQPVGSPLSLECTVEGTSNPNLYWYRQAAGRGLQLLFYSVGIGQISSEVPQNLSASRPQDRQFILSSKKLLLSDSGFYLCAWTGTSGSQETQYFGPGTRLLVL.

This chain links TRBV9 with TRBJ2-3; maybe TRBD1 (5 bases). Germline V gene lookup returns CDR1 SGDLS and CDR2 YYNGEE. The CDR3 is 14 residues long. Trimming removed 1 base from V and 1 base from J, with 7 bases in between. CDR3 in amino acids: CASSVLQGTDTQYF. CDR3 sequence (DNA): TGTGCCAGCAGCGTACTACAGGGCACAGATACGCAGTATTTT.

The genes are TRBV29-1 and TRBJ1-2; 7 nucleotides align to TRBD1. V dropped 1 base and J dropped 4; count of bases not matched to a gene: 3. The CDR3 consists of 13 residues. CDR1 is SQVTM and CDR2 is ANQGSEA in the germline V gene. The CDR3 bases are TGCAGCGTTGAAGTTGGGACAGTCTATGGCTACACCTTC. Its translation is CSVEVGTVYGYTF.

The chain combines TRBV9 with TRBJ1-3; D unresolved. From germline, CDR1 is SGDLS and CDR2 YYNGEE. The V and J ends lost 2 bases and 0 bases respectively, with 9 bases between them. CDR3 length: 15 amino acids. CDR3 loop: CASSVGGNSGNTIYF. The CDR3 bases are TGTGCCAGCAGCGTGGGAGGGAACTCTGGAAACACCATATATTTT.

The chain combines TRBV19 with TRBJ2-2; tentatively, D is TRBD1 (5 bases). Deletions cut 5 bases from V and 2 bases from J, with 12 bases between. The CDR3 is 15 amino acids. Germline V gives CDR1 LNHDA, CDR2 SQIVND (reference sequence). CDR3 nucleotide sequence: TGTGCCAGTAGTTTACGGACACCTAACACCGGGGAGCTGTTTTTT. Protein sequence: CASSLRTPNTGELFF.

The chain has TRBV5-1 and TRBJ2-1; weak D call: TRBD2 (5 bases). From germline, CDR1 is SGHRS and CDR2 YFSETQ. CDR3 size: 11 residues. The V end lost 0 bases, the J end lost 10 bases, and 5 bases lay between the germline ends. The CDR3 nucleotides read TGCGCCAGCAGCTTGGGAGGGGAGCAGTTCTTC. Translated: CASSLGGEQFF.

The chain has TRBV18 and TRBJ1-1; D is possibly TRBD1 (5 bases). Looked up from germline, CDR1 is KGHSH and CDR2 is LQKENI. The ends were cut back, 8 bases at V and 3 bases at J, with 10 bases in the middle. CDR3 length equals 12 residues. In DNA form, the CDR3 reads TGTGCCAGCAAGGGGTTGTACACTGAAGCTTTCTTT. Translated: CASKGLYTEAFF. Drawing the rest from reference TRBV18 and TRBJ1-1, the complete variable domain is NAGVMQNPRHLVRRRGQEARLRCSPMKGHSHVYWYRQLPEEGLKFMVYLQKENIIDESGMPKERFSAEFPKEGPSILRIQQVVRGDSAAYFCASKGLYTEAFFGQGTRLTVV.

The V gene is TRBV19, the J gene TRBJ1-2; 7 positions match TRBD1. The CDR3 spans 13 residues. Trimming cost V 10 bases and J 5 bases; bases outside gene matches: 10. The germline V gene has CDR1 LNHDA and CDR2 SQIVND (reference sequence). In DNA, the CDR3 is TGTGCCACATCCGACAGGGACCAATATGGCTACACCTTC. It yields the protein CATSDRDQYGYTF. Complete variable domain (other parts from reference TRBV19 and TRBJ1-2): DGGITQSPKYLFRKEGQNVTLSCEQNLNHDAMYWYRQDPGQGLRLIYYSQIVNDFQKGDIAEGYSVSREKKESFPLTVTSAQKNPTAFYLCATSDRDQYGYTFGSGTRLTVV.

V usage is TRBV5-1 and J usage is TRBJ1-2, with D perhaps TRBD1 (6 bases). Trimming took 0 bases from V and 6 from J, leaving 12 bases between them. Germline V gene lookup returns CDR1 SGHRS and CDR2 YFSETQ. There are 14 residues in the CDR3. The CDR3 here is CASSLDGGLDGYTF. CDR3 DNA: TGCGCCAGCAGCTTGGACGGGGGGCTAGATGGCTACACCTTC. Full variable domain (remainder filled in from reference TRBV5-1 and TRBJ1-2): KAGVTQTPRYLIKTRGQQVTLSCSPISGHRSVSWYQQTPGQGLQFLFEYFSETQRNKGNFPGRFSGRQFSNSRSEMNVSTLELGDSALYLCASSLDGGLDGYTFGSGTRLTVV.

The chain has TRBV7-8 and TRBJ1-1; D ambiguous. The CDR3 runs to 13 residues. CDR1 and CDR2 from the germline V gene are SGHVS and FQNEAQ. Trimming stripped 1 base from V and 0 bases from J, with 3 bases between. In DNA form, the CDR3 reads TGTGCCAGCAGCTTAGTTATGAACACTGAAGCTTTCTTT. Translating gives CASSLVMNTEAFF.

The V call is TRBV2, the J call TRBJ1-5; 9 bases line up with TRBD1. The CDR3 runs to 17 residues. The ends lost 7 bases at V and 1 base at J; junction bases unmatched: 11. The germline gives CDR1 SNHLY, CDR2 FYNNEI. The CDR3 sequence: CASIGHRTGVSNQPQHF. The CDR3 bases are TGTGCCAGCATCGGTCATCGGACAGGGGTAAGCAATCAGCCCCAGCATTTT.

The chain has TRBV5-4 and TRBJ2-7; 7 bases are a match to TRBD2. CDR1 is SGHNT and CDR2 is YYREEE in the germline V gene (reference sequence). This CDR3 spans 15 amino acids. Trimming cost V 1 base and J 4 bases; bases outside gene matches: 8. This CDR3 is CASSLRGGSIYEQYF. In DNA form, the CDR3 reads TGTGCCAGCAGCTTGAGGGGCGGGAGTATTTACGAGCAGTACTTC.

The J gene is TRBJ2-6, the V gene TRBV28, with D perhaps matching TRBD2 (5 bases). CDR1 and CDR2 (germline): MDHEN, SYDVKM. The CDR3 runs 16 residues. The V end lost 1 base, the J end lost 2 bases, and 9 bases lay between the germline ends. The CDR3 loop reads CASSLLASPGANVLTF. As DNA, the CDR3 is TGTGCCAGCAGTTTATTAGCGTCTCCTGGGGCCAACGTCCTGACTTTC.

CDR3 nucleotide sequence: TGTGCCAGCAGCCCTAGGACCTACAATGAGCAGTTCTTC. It specifies CASSPRTYNEQFF. The V gene is TRBV9, the J gene TRBJ2-1; D is unclear. This CDR3 spans 13 amino acids. Germline loops: CDR1 SGDLS, CDR2 YYNGEE. V gave up 4 bases and J gave up 2 bases, with 7 bases separating them.

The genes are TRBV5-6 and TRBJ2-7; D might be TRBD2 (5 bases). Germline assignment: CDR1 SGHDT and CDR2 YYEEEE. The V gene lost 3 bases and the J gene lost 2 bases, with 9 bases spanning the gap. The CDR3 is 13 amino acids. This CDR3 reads CASSWTSTYEQYF. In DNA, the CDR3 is TGTGCCAGCAGCTGGACTTCAACCTACGAGCAGTACTTC.

The CDR3 is CASSLGAYGEQYF. The DNA of the CDR3 is TGTGCCAGCAGTTTGGGGGCTTACGGCGAGCAGTACTTC. V and J are TRBV27 and TRBJ2-7; TRBD1 might be the D (6 bases). The germline V and J ends were trimmed by 3 bases and 6 bases, with 12 bases remaining between them. The CDR3 totals 13 residues. CDR1 and CDR2 (germline): MNHEY, SMNVEV (reference sequence).

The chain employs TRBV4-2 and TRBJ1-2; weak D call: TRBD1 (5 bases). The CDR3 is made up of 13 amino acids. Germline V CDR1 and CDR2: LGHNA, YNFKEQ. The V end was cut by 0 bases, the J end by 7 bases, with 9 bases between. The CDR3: CASSQDGGFGYTF. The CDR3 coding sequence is TGTGCCAGCAGCCAAGATGGGGGTTTTGGCTACACCTTC.

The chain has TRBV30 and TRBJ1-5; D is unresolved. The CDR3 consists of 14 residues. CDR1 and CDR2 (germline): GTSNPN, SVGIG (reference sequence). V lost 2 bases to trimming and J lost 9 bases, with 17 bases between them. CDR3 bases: TGTGCCTGGAGTCCACCGGGGTGGGAGGGGCCCCAGCATTTT. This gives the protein CAWSPPGWEGPQHF.

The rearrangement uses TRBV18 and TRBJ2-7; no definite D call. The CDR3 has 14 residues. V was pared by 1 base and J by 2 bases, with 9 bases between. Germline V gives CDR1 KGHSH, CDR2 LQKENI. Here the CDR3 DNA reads TGTGCCAGCTCACCACGTGTTGGAGCCTACGAGCAGTACTTC. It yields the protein CASSPRVGAYEQYF.

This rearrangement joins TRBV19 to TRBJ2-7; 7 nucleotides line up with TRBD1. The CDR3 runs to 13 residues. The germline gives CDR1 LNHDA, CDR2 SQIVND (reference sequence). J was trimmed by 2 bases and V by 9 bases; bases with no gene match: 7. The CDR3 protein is CASFLQGAYEQYF. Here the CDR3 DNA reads TGTGCCAGCTTCCTTCAGGGGGCCTACGAGCAGTACTTC. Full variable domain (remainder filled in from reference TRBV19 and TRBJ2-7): DGGITQSPKYLFRKEGQNVTLSCEQNLNHDAMYWYRQDPGQGLRLIYYSQIVNDFQKGDIAEGYSVSREKKESFPLTVTSAQKNPTAFYLCASFLQGAYEQYFGPGTRLTVT.

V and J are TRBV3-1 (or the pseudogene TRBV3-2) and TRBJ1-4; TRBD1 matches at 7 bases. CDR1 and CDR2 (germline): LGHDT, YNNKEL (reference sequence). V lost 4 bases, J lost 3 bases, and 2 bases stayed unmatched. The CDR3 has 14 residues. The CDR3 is CASSLTGANEKLFF. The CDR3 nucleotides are TGTGCCAGCAGCCTTACAGGGGCTAATGAAAAACTGTTTTTT.

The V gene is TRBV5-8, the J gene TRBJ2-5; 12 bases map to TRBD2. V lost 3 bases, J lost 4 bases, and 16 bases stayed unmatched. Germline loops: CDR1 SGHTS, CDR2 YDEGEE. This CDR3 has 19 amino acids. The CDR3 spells CASSSRGQRTSGIGETQYF. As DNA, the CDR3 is TGTGCCAGCAGCTCGCGGGGACAAAGGACTAGCGGGATCGGAGAGACCCAGTACTTC.

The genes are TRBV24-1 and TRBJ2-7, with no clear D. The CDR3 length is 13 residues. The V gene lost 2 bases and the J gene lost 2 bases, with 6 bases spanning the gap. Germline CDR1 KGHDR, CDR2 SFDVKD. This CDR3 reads CATSDSAAYEQYF. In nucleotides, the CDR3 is TGTGCCACCAGTGATTCGGCCGCCTACGAGCAGTACTTC.

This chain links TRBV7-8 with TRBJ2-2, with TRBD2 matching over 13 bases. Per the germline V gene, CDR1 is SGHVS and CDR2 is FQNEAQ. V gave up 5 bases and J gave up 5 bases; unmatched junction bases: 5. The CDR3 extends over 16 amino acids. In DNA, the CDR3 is TGTGCCAGCAGCCGACGGACTAGCGGGGGAACCGGGGAGCTGTTTTTT. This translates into CASSRRTSGGTGELFF.

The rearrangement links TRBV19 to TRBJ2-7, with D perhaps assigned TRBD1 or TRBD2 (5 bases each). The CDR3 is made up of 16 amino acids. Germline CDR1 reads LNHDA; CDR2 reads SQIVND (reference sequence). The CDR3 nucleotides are TGTCCGCTGGTGGACTCTGGAAAAAGGGGCTCCTACGAGCAGTACTTC. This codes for CPLVDSGKRGSYEQYF.